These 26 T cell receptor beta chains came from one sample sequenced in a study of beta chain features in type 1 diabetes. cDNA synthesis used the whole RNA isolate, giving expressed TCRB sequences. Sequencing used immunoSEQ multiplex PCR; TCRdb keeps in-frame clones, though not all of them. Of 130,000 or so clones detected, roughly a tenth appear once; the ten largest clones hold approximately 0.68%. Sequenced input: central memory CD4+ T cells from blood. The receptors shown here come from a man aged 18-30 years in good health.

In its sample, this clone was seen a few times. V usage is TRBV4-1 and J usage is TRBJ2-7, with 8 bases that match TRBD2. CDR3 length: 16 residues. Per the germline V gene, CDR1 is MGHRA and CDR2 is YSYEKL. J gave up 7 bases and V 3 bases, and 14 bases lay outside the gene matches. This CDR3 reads CASSQTVGGAWREQYF. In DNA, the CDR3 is TGCGCCAGCAGCCAGACCGTCGGGGGGGCCTGGCGGGAGCAGTACTTC.

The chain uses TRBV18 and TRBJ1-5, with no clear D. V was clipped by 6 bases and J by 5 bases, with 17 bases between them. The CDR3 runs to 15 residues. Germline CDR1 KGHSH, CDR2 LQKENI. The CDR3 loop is CASSGNRAGYQPQHF. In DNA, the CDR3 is TGTGCCAGCTCCGGAAACCGGGCGGGTTATCAGCCCCAGCATTTT.

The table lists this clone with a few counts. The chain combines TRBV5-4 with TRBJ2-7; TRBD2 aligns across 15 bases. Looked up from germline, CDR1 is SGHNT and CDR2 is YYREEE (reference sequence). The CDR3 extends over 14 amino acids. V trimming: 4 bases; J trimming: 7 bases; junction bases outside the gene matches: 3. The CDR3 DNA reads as TGTGCCAGCAGCCCCGGGACTAGCGGGGGGGAGCAGTACTTC. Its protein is CASSPGTSGGEQYF.

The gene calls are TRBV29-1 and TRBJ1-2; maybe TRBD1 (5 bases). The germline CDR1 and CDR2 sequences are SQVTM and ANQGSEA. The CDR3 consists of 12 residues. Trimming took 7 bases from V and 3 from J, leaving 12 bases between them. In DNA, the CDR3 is TGCAGCGCAACCCAAGGGGACTATGGCTACACCTTC. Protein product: CSATQGDYGYTF.

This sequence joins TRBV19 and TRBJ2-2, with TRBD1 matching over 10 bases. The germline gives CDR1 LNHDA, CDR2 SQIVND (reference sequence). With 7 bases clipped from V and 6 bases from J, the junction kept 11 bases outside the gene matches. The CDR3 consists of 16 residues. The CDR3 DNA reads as TGTGCCAGTACAGGGAACCGGGACAGGGGCTCCGGGGAGCTGTTTTTT. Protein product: CASTGNRDRGSGELFF.

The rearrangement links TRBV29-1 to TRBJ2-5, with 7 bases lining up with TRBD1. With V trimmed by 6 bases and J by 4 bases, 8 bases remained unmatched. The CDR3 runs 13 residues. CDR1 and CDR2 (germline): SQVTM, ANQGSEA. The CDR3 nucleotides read TGCAGCGTCCGACAGGGTGCGGCAGAGACCCAGTACTTC. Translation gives CSVRQGAAETQYF.

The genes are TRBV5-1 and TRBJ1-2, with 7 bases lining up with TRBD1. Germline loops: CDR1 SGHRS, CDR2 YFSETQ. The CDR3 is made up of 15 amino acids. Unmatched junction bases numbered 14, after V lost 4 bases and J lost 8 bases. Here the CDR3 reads CASSIDRDSYGGYTF. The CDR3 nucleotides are TGCGCCAGCAGCATCGACAGGGATTCGTATGGCGGCTACACCTTC.

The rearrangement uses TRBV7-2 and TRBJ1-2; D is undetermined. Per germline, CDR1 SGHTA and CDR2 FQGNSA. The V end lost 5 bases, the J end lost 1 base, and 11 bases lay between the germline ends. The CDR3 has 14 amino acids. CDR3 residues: CASSPGLSNYGYTF. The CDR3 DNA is TGTGCCAGCAGCCCCGGACTGAGTAACTATGGCTACACCTTC.

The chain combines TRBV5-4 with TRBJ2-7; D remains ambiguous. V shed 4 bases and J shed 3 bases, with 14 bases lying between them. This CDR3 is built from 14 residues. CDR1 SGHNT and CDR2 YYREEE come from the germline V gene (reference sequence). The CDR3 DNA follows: TGTGCCAGCAGCCTTTCGACGGAGAACTACGAGCAGTACTTC. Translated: CASSLSTENYEQYF.

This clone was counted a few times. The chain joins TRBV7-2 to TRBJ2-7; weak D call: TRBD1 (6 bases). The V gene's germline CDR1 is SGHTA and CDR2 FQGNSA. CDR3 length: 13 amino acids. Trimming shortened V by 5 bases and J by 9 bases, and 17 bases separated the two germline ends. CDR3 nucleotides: TGTGCCAGCAGCCCTGGGGACAACCTAGGGCAGTACTTC. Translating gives CASSPGDNLGQYF.

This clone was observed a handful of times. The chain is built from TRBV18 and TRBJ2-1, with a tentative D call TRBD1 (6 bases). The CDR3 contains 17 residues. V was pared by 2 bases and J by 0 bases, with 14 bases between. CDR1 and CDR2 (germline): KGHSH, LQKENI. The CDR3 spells CASSPRGTQASYNEQFF. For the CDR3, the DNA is TGTGCCAGCTCACCAAGGGGGACGCAGGCCTCCTACAATGAGCAGTTCTTC.

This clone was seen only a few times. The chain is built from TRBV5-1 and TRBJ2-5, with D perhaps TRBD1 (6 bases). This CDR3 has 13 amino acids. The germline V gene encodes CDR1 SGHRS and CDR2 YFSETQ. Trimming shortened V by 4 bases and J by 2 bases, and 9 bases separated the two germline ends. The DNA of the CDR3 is TGCGCCAGCAGCCTGAGGGGGCAAGAGACCCAGTACTTC. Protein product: CASSLRGQETQYF.

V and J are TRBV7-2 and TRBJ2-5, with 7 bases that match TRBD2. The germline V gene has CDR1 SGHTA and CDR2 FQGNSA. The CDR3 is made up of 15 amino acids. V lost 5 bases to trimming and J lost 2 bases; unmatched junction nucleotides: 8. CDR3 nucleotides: TGTGCCAGCAGCCAACTCATCGGGAGGCAAGAGACCCAGTACTTC. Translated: CASSQLIGRQETQYF.

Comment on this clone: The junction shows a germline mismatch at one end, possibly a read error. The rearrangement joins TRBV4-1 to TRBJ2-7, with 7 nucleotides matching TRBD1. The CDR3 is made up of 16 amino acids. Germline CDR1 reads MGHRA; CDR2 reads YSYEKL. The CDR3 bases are TGCGCCAGCAGGCAAGCAGAGGGACAGACAACCTACGAGCAGTACTTC. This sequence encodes CASRQAEGQTTYEQYF.

CDR3 region: CSAMTGIEQYF. The CDR3 DNA sequence: TGCAGTGCTATGACAGGGATCGAGCAGTACTTC. This chain uses TRBV20-1 with TRBJ2-7; 7 bases fit TRBD1. Germline CDR1 and CDR2: DFQATT and SNEGSKA (reference sequence). The CDR3 spans 11 residues. With V trimmed by 4 bases and J by 6 bases, 3 bases remained unmatched.

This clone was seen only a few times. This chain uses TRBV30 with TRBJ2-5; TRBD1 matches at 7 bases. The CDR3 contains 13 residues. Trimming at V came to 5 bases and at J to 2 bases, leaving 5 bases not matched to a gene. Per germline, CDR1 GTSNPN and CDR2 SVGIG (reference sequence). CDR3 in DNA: TGTGCCTGGGCTCCGGGACAGCAAGAGACCCAGTACTTC. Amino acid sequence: CAWAPGQQETQYF.

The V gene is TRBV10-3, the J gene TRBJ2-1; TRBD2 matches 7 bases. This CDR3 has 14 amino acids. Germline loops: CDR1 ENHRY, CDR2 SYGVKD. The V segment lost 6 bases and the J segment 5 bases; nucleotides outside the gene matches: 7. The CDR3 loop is CAIRQSGLDNEQFF. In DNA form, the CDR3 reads TGTGCCATCAGGCAGTCCGGACTAGACAATGAGCAGTTCTTC.

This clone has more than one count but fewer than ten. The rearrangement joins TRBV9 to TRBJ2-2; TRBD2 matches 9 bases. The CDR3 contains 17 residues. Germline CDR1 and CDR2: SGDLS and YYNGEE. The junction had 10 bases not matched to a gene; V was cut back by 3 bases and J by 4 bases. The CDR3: CASSARAAGGTTGELFF. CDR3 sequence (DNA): TGTGCCAGCAGCGCCCGAGCAGCGGGGGGTACCACCGGGGAGCTGTTTTTT.

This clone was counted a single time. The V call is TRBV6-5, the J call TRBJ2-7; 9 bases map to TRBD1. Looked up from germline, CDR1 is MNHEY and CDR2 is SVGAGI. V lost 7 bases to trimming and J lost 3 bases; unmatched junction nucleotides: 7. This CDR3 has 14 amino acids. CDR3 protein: CASTPQTGGYEQYF. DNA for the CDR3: TGTGCCAGCACCCCTCAGACAGGGGGCTACGAGCAGTACTTC.

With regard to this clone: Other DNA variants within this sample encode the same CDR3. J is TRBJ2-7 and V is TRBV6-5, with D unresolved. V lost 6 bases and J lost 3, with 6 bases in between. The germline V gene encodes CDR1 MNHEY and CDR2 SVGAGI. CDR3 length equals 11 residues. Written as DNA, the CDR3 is TGTGCCAGCAGCCCTAGCTACGAGCAGTACTTC. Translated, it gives CASSPSYEQYF.

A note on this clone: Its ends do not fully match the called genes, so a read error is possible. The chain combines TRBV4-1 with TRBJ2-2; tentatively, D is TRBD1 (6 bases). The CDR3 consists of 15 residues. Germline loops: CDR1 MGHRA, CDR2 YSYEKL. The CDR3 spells CASSQGTSNTGELFF. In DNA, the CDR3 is TGTGCCAGCAGCCAAGGGACATCGAACACCGGGGAGCTGTTTTTT.

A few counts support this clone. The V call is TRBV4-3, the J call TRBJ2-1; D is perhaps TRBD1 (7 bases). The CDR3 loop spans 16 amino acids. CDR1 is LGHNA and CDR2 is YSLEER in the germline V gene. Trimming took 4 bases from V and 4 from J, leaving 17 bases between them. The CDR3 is CASSRQGRGLYNEQFF. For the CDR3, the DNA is TGCGCCAGCAGCCGACAGGGACGGGGACTTTACAATGAGCAGTTCTTC.

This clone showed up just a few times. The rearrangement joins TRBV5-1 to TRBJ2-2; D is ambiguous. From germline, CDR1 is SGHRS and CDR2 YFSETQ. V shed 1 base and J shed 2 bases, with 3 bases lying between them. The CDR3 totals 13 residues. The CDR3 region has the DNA TGCGCCAGCAGCTTGCAAAACACCGGGGAGCTGTTTTTT. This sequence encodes CASSLQNTGELFF.

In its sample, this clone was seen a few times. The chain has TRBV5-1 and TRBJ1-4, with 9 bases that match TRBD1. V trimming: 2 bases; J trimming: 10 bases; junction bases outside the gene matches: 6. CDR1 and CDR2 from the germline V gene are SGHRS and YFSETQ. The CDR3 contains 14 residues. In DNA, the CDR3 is TGCGCCAGCAGCTTCGCACAGGGGGCAGGAAAACTGTTTTTT. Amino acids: CASSFAQGAGKLFF.

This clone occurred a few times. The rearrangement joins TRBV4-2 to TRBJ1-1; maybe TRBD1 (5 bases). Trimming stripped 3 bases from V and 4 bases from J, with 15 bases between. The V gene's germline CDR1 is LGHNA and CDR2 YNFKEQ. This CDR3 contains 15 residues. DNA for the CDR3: TGTGCCAGCAGCCAGCAAGGACACTCGAGCACTGAAGCTTTCTTT. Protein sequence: CASSQQGHSSTEAFF.

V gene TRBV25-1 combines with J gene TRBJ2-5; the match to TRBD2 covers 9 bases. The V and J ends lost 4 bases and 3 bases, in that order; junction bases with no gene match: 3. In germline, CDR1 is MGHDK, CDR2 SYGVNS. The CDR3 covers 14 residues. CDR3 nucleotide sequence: TGTGCCAGCAGTGTCGCTAGCGGGGAAGAGACCCAGTACTTC. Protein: CASSVASGEETQYF.